This entry features one T cell receptor beta chain sequence. Its antigen is not known. The V and J ends lost 3 bases and 5 bases, in that order; junction bases with no gene match: 4. CDR1 and CDR2 (germline): MNHEY, SMNVEV (reference sequence). The length of the CDR3 is 14 residues. This sample was included in a study of shared clonotypes between healthy human individuals. Across the whole study: Per-donor plates numbered three CD4 naive, three CD4 memory, two CD8 naive and one CD8 memory.

Study results and caveats: Inspection by rarefaction showed sorted-subset sequencing to be incomplete despite large depth.

Each subset's genomic DNA was split evenly across several immunoSEQ plates. The protocol was immunoSEQ multiplex PCR, while the TCRdb copy is restricted to in-frame clones and leaves out a portion. The table lists about 680,000 clones, under 95% of them singletons, with 24% in the top ten. Naivety among CD8 cells was defined by CD45RO negativity and positive CCR7 selection, thereby excluding terminally differentiated effector memory CD45RA+ cells. V gene TRBV27 combines with J gene TRBJ1-1, with TRBD1 matching over 9 bases. The sample taken for sequencing was naive CD8+ T cells sorted from blood. The receptor's source is a man under 40 in good health. Written as DNA, the CDR3 is TGTGCCAGCAGTTTCGGACAGGGGAGGACTGAAGCTTTCTTT. This codes for CASSFGQGRTEAFF.